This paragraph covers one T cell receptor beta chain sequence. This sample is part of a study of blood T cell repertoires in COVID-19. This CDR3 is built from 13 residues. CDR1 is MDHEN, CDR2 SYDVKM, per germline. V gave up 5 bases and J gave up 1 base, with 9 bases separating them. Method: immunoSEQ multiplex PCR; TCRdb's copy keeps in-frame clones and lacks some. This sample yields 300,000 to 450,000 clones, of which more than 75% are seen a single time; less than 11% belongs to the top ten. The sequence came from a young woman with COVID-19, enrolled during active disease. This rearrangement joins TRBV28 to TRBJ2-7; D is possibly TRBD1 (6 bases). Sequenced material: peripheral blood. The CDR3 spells CASSSRGSYEQYF. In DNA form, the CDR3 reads TGTGCCAGCAGTAGCAGGGGATCCTACGAGCAGTACTTC.